Following are 22 T cell receptor beta chains from one sample sequenced in a study of blood T cells in healthy people across ages. A second PCR of 7 to 11 cycles used a sample-barcoded 5' primer and a J-beta primer mix. One entry per CDR3 protein, called by TCRdb with MiXCR from the 5' RACE reads. The data contain 780,000 or so distinct CDR3 sequences, roughly three fifths of them singletons. The sample was blood. These receptors were collected from a man aged 35-49 years in good health.

This clonotype was detected a few times. The V and J genes are TRBV28 and TRBJ2-3; D might be TRBD1 (5 bases). The germline V gene has CDR1 MDHEN and CDR2 SYDVKM. The CDR3 covers 18 residues. The V and J ends lost 1 base and 1 base respectively, with 18 bases between them. CDR3 nucleotide sequence: TGTGCCAGCAGTTTATTGGTCCAGGGTCTAATAGGCACAGATACGCAGTATTTT. Translation: CASSLLVQGLIGTDTQYF.

The chain uses TRBV9 and TRBJ2-5, with D possibly being TRBD1 or TRBD2 (6 bases each). The DNA end lines up better with TRBJ2-7; the J call may be wrong. This CDR3 contains 19 residues. CDR1 SGDLS and CDR2 YYNGEE come from the germline V gene. Here the CDR3 reads CASSATRVPTGALRYEQYF. The CDR3 bases are TGTGCCAGCAGCGCAACGCGGGTGCCCACGGGGGCGCTTAGGTACGAGCAGTACTTC.

This clonotype was seen only a few times. This chain uses TRBV2 with TRBJ2-5; the match to TRBD2 covers 7 bases. V gave up 7 bases and J gave up 8 bases; unmatched junction bases: 13. Germline V gene sequence: CDR1 SNHLY, CDR2 FYNNEI. The CDR3 is made up of 14 amino acids. CDR3 bases: TGTGCCAGCACTACGAATCTAGCGGTTCCAACCCAGTACTTC. Its translation is CASTTNLAVPTQYF.

This sequence joins TRBV7-2 and TRBJ2-3; D unclear. The germline V and J ends were trimmed by 5 bases and 1 base, with 10 bases remaining between them. Germline V gene data show CDR1 as SGHTA and CDR2 as FQGNSA. The CDR3 extends over 14 amino acids. This chain's CDR3 is CASSPSAGTDTQYF. The CDR3, as DNA: TGTGCCAGCAGCCCGAGTGCGGGCACAGATACGCAGTATTTT.

This sequence joins TRBV25-1 and TRBJ2-3; D unclear. Germline-derived CDR1 and CDR2 are MGHDK and SYGVNS. The V end lost 4 bases, the J end lost 2 bases, and 7 bases lay between the germline ends. The CDR3 runs 13 residues. This CDR3 reads CASSGPTTDTQYF. CDR3 DNA sequence: TGTGCCAGCAGTGGCCCGACCACAGATACGCAGTATTTT.

The chain links TRBV10-3 to TRBJ2-5, with unresolved D. The J call may not be correct, given that the DNA end is closer to TRBJ2-7. CDR3 length: 12 amino acids. Germline lookup yields CDR1 ENHRY and CDR2 SYGVKD. This CDR3 is CAISVERGEQYF. The CDR3 region has the DNA TGTGCCATCAGTGTAGAACGAGGCGAGCAGTACTTC.

The rearrangement uses TRBV9 and TRBJ2-7; tentative D call: TRBD1 (6 bases). The CDR3 sequence is 14 residues long. CDR1 is SGDLS and CDR2 is YYNGEE in the germline V gene. Trimming took 3 bases from V and 0 from J, leaving 10 bases between them. Here the CDR3 reads CASSGTDPSYEQYF. In DNA form, the CDR3 reads TGTGCCAGCAGCGGGACAGATCCCTCCTACGAGCAGTACTTC.

The chain couples TRBV9 to TRBJ1-2; perhaps TRBD1 as D (5 bases). The V end was cut by 6 bases, the J end by 6 bases, with 12 bases between. The CDR3 totals 12 residues. Germline lookup yields CDR1 SGDLS and CDR2 YYNGEE. The chain's CDR3 is CASKWGFHGYTF. CDR3 bases: TGTGCCAGCAAGTGGGGGTTCCATGGCTACACCTTC. Supplemented by reference TRBV9 and TRBJ1-2, the full variable domain reads DSGVTQTPKHLITATGQRVTLRCSPRSGDLSVYWYQQSLDQGLQFLIQYYNGEERAKGNILERFSAQQFPDLHSELNLSSLELGDSALYFCASKWGFHGYTFGSGTRLTVV.

In its sample, this clonotype was seen a few times. The genes are TRBV7-9 and TRBJ2-3, with a tentative D call TRBD2 (5 bases). This CDR3 is 13 amino acids long. Trimming took 5 bases from V and 1 from J, leaving 7 bases between them. Germline values: CDR1 SEHNR, CDR2 FQNEAQ (reference sequence). CDR3 coding DNA: TGTGCCAGCAGCCGGCGGGGCACAGATACGCAGTATTTT. The encoded protein is CASSRRGTDTQYF.

A few counts support this clonotype. The chain has TRBV28 and TRBJ2-7; D assignment may be TRBD1 or TRBD2 (5 bases each). V lost 4 bases and J 0 bases, leaving 16 bases between the germline ends. CDR1 and CDR2 (germline): MDHEN, SYDVKM. This CDR3 is built from 16 residues. In DNA form, the CDR3 reads TGTGCCAGCAGTTCGGGACGAATAGAGTCCTCCTACGAGCAGTACTTC. Protein product: CASSSGRIESSYEQYF.

The chain is built from TRBV28 and TRBJ2-6; a possible D gene is TRBD1 (6 bases). V lost 3 bases, J lost 1 base, and 13 bases lay in between. Germline-derived CDR1 and CDR2 are MDHEN and SYDVKM. The CDR3 totals 17 residues. The CDR3: CASSFYRGQSGANVLTF. Written as DNA, the CDR3 is TGTGCCAGCAGTTTCTACCGCGGACAGTCTGGGGCCAACGTCCTGACTTTC.

The V and J genes are TRBV7-2 and TRBJ2-1, with unresolved D. Trimming pared 5 bases from V and 3 bases from J, leaving 11 bases between. Germline CDR1 SGHTA, CDR2 FQGNSA. The CDR3 loop spans 14 amino acids. CDR3 region: CASSTHNYYNEQFF. In nucleotides, the CDR3 is TGTGCCAGCAGCACCCACAACTACTACAATGAGCAGTTCTTC.

This clonotype has more than one count but fewer than ten. This sequence joins TRBV29-1 and TRBJ2-5; tentative D call: TRBD2 (5 bases). The better agreement between TRBJ2-7 and the DNA end casts doubt on the J call. From germline, CDR1 is SQVTM and CDR2 ANQGSEA. The CDR3 spans 12 residues. This CDR3 reads CSVDVAPYEQYF. The CDR3 DNA is TGCAGCGTTGACGTAGCGCCGTACGAGCAGTACTTC.

The chain couples TRBV6-5 to TRBJ2-4, with D perhaps matching TRBD1 or TRBD2 (5 bases each). The DNA end is more similar to TRBJ2-7, so the J call may be wrong. This CDR3 spans 14 amino acids. CDR1 is MNHEY and CDR2 is SVGAGI in the germline V gene. The CDR3 bases are TGTGCCGCTCCACTTGGGGGAAAACTCTACGAGCAGTACTTC. Its protein product is CAAPLGGKLYEQYF.

V is TRBV5-1 and J is TRBJ2-6; D possibly corresponds to TRBD1 (7 bases). The ends were cut back, 5 bases at V and 0 bases at J, with 12 bases in the middle. Germline CDR1 is SGHRS and CDR2 is YFSETQ. The CDR3 sequence is 16 residues long. CDR3 nucleotide sequence: TGCGCCAGCAGTCAGGGGGGAACCTCTGGGGCCAACGTCCTGACTTTC. It translates to CASSQGGTSGANVLTF.

The chain joins TRBV10-3 to TRBJ2-7; 8 bases line up with TRBD1. Germline V lookup: CDR1 ENHRY, CDR2 SYGVKD. CDR3 length equals 17 residues. Trimming at V came to 5 bases and at J to 2 bases, leaving 14 bases not matched to a gene. CDR3 DNA sequence: TGTGCCATCAGTCTCACTGACAGGGGATTCTTCACCTACGAGCAGTACTTC. Its translation is CAISLTDRGFFTYEQYF.

J is TRBJ2-5 and V is TRBV3-1; tentative D call: TRBD2 (5 bases). V was clipped by 0 bases and J by 1 base, with 9 bases between them. This CDR3 spans 15 amino acids. Per the germline V gene, CDR1 is LGHDT and CDR2 is YNNKEL (reference sequence). CDR3 protein: CASSQDWAGQETQYF. The CDR3 DNA reads TGTGCCAGCAGCCAAGATTGGGCGGGCCAAGAGACCCAGTACTTC.

V is TRBV9 and J is TRBJ1-5, with D hard to call. V was cut by 0 bases and J by 4 bases, with 8 bases left in between. Germline V gene lookup returns CDR1 SGDLS and CDR2 YYNGEE. There are 14 residues in the CDR3. CDR3 loop: CASSVDGVNQPQHF. The CDR3 DNA reads TGTGCCAGCAGCGTAGATGGGGTGAATCAGCCCCAGCATTTT.

The chain recombines TRBV27 with TRBJ1-5; D gene ambiguous. V was clipped by 6 bases and J by 6 bases, with 15 bases between them. CDR1 is MNHEY, CDR2 SMNVEV, per germline (reference sequence). The CDR3 spans 14 residues. The CDR3 region is CASSPQPVGQPQHF. The CDR3, as DNA: TGTGCCAGCAGCCCACAACCCGTCGGTCAGCCCCAGCATTTT.

As to this clonotype: Compared with germline, one end of the junction differs, possibly owing to a read error. This chain joins TRBV9 and TRBJ1-5; D perhaps matches TRBD1 (5 bases). Per germline, CDR1 SGDLS and CDR2 YYNGEE. The CDR3 loop spans 15 amino acids. CDR3 loop: CAGSVEGRGDQPQHF. DNA for the CDR3: TGTGCCGGCAGCGTAGAAGGAAGGGGAGATCAGCCCCAGCATTTT. Supplemented by reference TRBV9 and TRBJ1-5, the full variable domain reads DSGVTQTPKHLITATGQRVTLRCSPRSGDLSVYWYQQSLDQGLQFLIQYYNGEERAKGNILERFSAQQFPDLHSELNLSSLELGDSALYFCAGSVEGRGDQPQHFGDGTRLSIL.

This clonotype was recorded once. This chain uses TRBV2 with TRBJ2-6, with D perhaps TRBD2 (6 bases). CDR3 length: 20 residues. Looked up from germline, CDR1 is SNHLY and CDR2 is FYNNEI. V shed 6 bases and J shed 1 base, with 25 bases lying between them. The CDR3 nucleotides read TGTGCCAGCAGATTGAGATCCACCGGGACTCCTGTTTCTGGGGCCAACGTCCTGACTTTC. This sequence encodes CASRLRSTGTPVSGANVLTF.

In its sample, this clonotype was seen a few times. J is TRBJ2-7 and V is TRBV10-3; 13 nucleotides line up with TRBD2. Germline values: CDR1 ENHRY, CDR2 SYGVKD. This CDR3 region has 21 residues. Germline trimming cut 4 bases from V and 7 bases from J; bases unmatched to any gene: 25. The CDR3 DNA reads TGTGCCATCAGTGGTTACACCGGGACTAGCGGGGACGTCAGCTCCTACAATGAGCAGTACTTC. Its translation is CAISGYTGTSGDVSSYNEQYF.